One sample yielded the 22 T cell receptor beta chains listed below, sequenced in a study of T cells in Graves' hyperthyroidism and ophthalmopathy. Amplification of TCR beta CDR3 regions used RNA as the template. HTBI primers were used for first-round RT-PCR of the TCR CDR3. TCRdb redid the calling of the multiplex PCR reads with MiXCR, one entry per CDR3 protein. The sample records a few hundred thousand distinct CDR3 sequences, about half being singletons. The sample was peripheral blood or thyroid tissue (not recorded which). These receptors were obtained from a woman aged 18-35 years with Graves' hyperthyroidism.

This chain connects TRBV29-1 to TRBJ2-1; D is tentatively TRBD1 or TRBD2 (5 bases each). CDR3 size: 13 residues. Germline loops: CDR1 SQVTM, CDR2 ANQGSEA. Trimming took off 5 bases at V and 8 bases at J, with 16 bases between the two ends. The CDR3 nucleotides read TGCAGCGTTTCGGGACCAGCATCCCATGAGCAGTTCTTC. It yields the protein CSVSGPASHEQFF.

The J gene is TRBJ2-7, the V gene TRBV9; D is tentatively TRBD1 or TRBD2 (6 bases each). Trimming cost V 5 bases and J 5 bases, with 17 bases left between them. The germline gives CDR1 SGDLS, CDR2 YYNGEE. The CDR3 extends over 14 amino acids. The CDR3 loop reads CASSSSGGGDEQYF. For the CDR3, the DNA is TGTGCCAGCAGTTCTTCCGGAGGGGGAGACGAGCAGTACTTC.

The table lists this clonotype with many counts. This chain uses TRBV12-3 or TRBV12-4 with TRBJ2-6; D call uncertain. The CDR3 contains 16 residues. Trimming stripped 2 bases from V and 0 bases from J, with 8 bases between. DNA for the CDR3: TGTGCCAGCAGTTTAATTGTCGCCTCTGGGGCCAACGTCCTGACTTTC. Encoded protein: CASSLIVASGANVLTF.

V usage is TRBV2 and J usage is TRBJ2-1; possible D gene TRBD2, 6 bases. Germline-derived CDR1 and CDR2 are SNHLY and FYNNEI. The CDR3 totals 16 residues. Trimming shortened V by 10 bases and J by 0 bases, and 19 bases separated the two germline ends. The chain's CDR3 is CATSPASASSYNEQFF. CDR3 nucleotide sequence: TGTGCCACCTCCCCTGCTAGCGCCAGCTCCTACAATGAGCAGTTCTTC.

This clonotype appeared a few times. The rearrangement uses TRBV12-5 and TRBJ2-7, with TRBD1 identical over 9 bases. With V trimmed by 8 bases and J by 1 base, 6 bases remained unmatched. CDR1 is LGHNT, CDR2 FRNRAP, per germline. CDR3 length: 14 residues. In DNA, the CDR3 is TGTGCTAGTTTAACCGGGACAGGGTCCTACGAGCAGTACTTC. It is translated as CASLTGTGSYEQYF.

The V and J genes are TRBV7-6 and TRBJ2-7; 11 nucleotides agree with TRBD2. Germline CDR1 is SGHVS and CDR2 is FNYEAQ. The CDR3 extends over 12 amino acids. Written as DNA, the CDR3 is TGTCCCCGCTTAGCGGGAGGGTACGAGCAGTACTTC. Encoded protein: CPRLAGGYEQYF.

The J gene is TRBJ1-1, the V gene TRBV24-1; D gene unclear. V was trimmed by 5 bases and J by 8 bases, leaving 11 bases between them. Germline V gene sequence: CDR1 KGHDR, CDR2 SFDVKD. The CDR3 covers 12 residues. The chain's CDR3 is CATSAPGFEAFF. CDR3 nucleotide sequence: TGTGCCACCAGTGCTCCGGGATTCGAAGCTTTCTTT.

The chain has TRBV2 and TRBJ1-5; D not resolved. The V gene lost 3 bases and the J gene lost 6 bases, with 6 bases spanning the gap. Germline-derived CDR1 and CDR2 are SNHLY and FYNNEI. The CDR3 is made up of 12 amino acids. The CDR3 reads CASSDVFQPQHF. CDR3 sequence (DNA): TGTGCCAGCAGTGACGTTTTTCAGCCCCAGCATTTT.

This clonotype was detected ten times or more. The chain joins TRBV11-3 to TRBJ1-3; D uncertain. V shed 2 bases and J shed 8 bases, with 10 bases lying between them. The germline CDR1 and CDR2 sequences are SGHNT and YENEEA. This CDR3 is 13 amino acids long. CDR3 loop: CASSLSAPDTIYF. The CDR3 coding sequence is TGTGCCAGCAGCTTATCGGCGCCGGACACCATATATTTT.

This clonotype was counted at least ten times. V and J are TRBV7-9 and TRBJ1-1, with 8 bases matching TRBD1. Germline values: CDR1 SEHNR, CDR2 FQNEAQ (reference sequence). CDR3 size: 16 residues. Losses at the gene ends were 2 bases for V and 0 bases for J; bases not matched to a gene: 5. CDR3 coding DNA: TGTGCCAGCAGCTTAAGGGGGACAGGAATGAACACTGAAGCTTTCTTT. Its protein product is CASSLRGTGMNTEAFF.

The chain couples TRBV10-3 to TRBJ2-7; TRBD2 aligns across 12 bases. CDR1 and CDR2 (germline): ENHRY, SYGVKD. V lost 4 bases and J lost 3; bases outside the gene matches: 1. CDR3 length equals 14 residues. The CDR3 sequence: CAISGTSGNYEQYF. In nucleotides, the CDR3 is TGTGCCATCAGTGGGACTAGCGGGAACTACGAGCAGTACTTC.

This clonotype was recorded only once. The J gene is TRBJ1-4, the V gene TRBV20-1; weak D call: TRBD1 (6 bases). Trimming stripped 1 base from V and 8 bases from J, with 11 bases between. Germline CDR1 reads DFQATT; CDR2 reads SNEGSKA (reference sequence). The CDR3 sequence is 13 residues long. The CDR3 DNA follows: TGCAGTGCTAGAGTACAAGGGGGGGAAAAACTGTTTTTT. Translated: CSARVQGGEKLFF.

This chain joins TRBV20-1 and TRBJ1-5; 9 positions agree with TRBD1. Losses at the gene ends were 2 bases for V and 3 bases for J; bases not matched to a gene: 8. There are 16 residues in the CDR3. The germline gives CDR1 DFQATT, CDR2 SNEGSKA (reference sequence). The CDR3 spells CSARKQGARNNQPQHF. CDR3 in DNA: TGCAGTGCTAGAAAACAGGGGGCAAGGAACAATCAGCCCCAGCATTTT.

Comments on this clonotype: At one of its ends the junction is not consistent with the germline gene, which may arise from a read error. This sequence joins TRBV7-9 and TRBJ2-7, with 7 positions matching TRBD2. The CDR3 covers 15 residues. Germline V gene sequence: CDR1 SEHNR, CDR2 FQNEAQ (reference sequence). The CDR3 bases are TGTGCCAGCAGCTTAGTGGCGGGAGCCACCGGGGAGCTGTACTTC. This translates into CASSLVAGATGELYF.

This clonotype was recorded many times. The chain joins TRBV24-1 to TRBJ1-2, with TRBD1 identical over 7 bases. V gave up 6 bases and J gave up 5 bases; unmatched junction bases: 8. This CDR3 spans 14 amino acids. The germline V gene encodes CDR1 KGHDR and CDR2 SFDVKD. The CDR3 loop reads CATSMGDSTYGYTF. For the CDR3, the DNA is TGTGCCACCAGTATGGGGGACAGCACTTATGGCTACACCTTC.

The V gene is TRBV7-9, the J gene TRBJ2-7; D possibly matches TRBD1 or TRBD2 (6 bases each). Trimming stripped 5 bases from V and 2 bases from J, with 16 bases between. There are 15 residues in the CDR3. Germline assignment: CDR1 SEHNR and CDR2 FQNEAQ (reference sequence). Written as DNA, the CDR3 is TGTGCCAGCAGCCCAGTCCCGGGGGCTACCTACGAGCAGTACTTC. Translated, it gives CASSPVPGATYEQYF. Combining the CDR3 with reference TRBV7-9 and TRBJ2-7 gives the whole variable domain DTGVSQNPRHKITKRGQNVTFRCDPISEHNRLYWYRQTLGQGPEFLTYFQNEAQLEKSRLLSDRFSAERPKGSFSTLEIQRTEQGDSAMYLCASSPVPGATYEQYFGPGTRLTVT.

The chain recombines TRBV10-2 with TRBJ2-1; 7 nucleotides match TRBD1. V shed 5 bases, J shed 5 bases, and the junction held 3 bases outside the gene matches. From germline, CDR1 is WSHSY and CDR2 SAAADI. This CDR3 region has 13 residues. The CDR3, as DNA: TGCGCCAGCAGTCGGACAGGAGACAATGAGCAGTTCTTC. Amino acids: CASSRTGDNEQFF.

This clonotype was found many times. This chain links TRBV20-1 with TRBJ2-6; 8 nucleotides align to TRBD1. From germline, CDR1 is DFQATT and CDR2 SNEGSKA (reference sequence). The CDR3 contains 16 residues. V was clipped by 1 base and J by 2 bases; unmatched bases: 4. CDR3 in amino acids: CSARVVQGAGANVLTF. As DNA, the CDR3 is TGCAGTGCTAGAGTGGTACAGGGGGCTGGGGCCAACGTCCTGACTTTC.

The chain is built from TRBV7-8 and TRBJ2-5; 14 bases line up with TRBD2. The CDR3 is made up of 19 amino acids. Germline V gene data show CDR1 as SGHVS and CDR2 as FQNEAQ. With 4 bases clipped from V and 5 bases from J, the junction kept 15 bases outside the gene matches. The CDR3 nucleotides are TGTGCCAGCAGCTCCCGAAGAGGGACTAGCGGGAGTAGGAATGAGACCCAGTACTTC. It specifies CASSSRRGTSGSRNETQYF.

This clonotype was detected many times. V gene TRBV5-1 combines with J gene TRBJ1-1, with 9 bases identical to TRBD1. CDR3 length: 15 residues. V gave up 3 bases and J gave up 2 bases; unmatched junction bases: 5. Germline-derived CDR1 and CDR2 are SGHRS and YFSETQ. In DNA form, the CDR3 reads TGCGCCAGCAGCTACCGGACAGGGGTAAACACTGAAGCTTTCTTT. It translates to CASSYRTGVNTEAFF.

The genes are TRBV2 and TRBJ2-5, with D possibly being TRBD2 (5 bases). This CDR3 has 17 amino acids. V was trimmed by 6 bases and J by 3 bases, leaving 23 bases between them. The germline gives CDR1 SNHLY, CDR2 FYNNEI. The CDR3 DNA is TGTGCCAGCAGCGGGGTTCGGGCGGACGACCCTAAAGAGACCCAGTACTTC. Translation: CASSGVRADDPKETQYF.

The chain links TRBV7-9 to TRBJ2-3, with 9 nucleotides matching TRBD2. Germline lookup yields CDR1 SEHNR and CDR2 FQNEAQ (reference sequence). The CDR3 sequence is 15 residues long. Trimming removed 7 bases from V and 4 bases from J; junction bases left unmatched: 9. The CDR3 DNA sequence: TGTGCCAGCACGTCTAGCGGGATGTTTTCAGATACGCAGTATTTT. Translating it yields CASTSSGMFSDTQYF.